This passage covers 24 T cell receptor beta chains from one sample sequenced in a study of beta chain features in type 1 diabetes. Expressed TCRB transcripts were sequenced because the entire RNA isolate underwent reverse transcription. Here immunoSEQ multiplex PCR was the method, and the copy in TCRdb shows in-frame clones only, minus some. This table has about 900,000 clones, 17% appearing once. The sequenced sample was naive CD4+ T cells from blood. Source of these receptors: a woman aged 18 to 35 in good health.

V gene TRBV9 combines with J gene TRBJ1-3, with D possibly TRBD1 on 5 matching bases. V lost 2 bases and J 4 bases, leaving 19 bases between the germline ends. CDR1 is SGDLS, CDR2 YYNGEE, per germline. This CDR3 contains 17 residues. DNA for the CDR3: TGTGCCAGCAGCGTGAGAGGAACAGGCGGCTCCGGAAACACCATATATTTT. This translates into CASSVRGTGGSGNTIYF. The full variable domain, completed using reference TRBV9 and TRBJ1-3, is DSGVTQTPKHLITATGQRVTLRCSPRSGDLSVYWYQQSLDQGLQFLIQYYNGEERAKGNILERFSAQQFPDLHSELNLSSLELGDSALYFCASSVRGTGGSGNTIYFGEGSWLTVV.

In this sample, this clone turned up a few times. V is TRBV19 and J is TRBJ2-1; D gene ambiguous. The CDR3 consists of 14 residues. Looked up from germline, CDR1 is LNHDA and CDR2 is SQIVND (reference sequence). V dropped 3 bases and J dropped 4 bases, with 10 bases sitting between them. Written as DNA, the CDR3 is TGTGCCAGTAGTATTCGGCAGGATTACAATGAGCAGTTCTTC. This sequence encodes CASSIRQDYNEQFF.

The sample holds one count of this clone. The CDR3 sequence: CATSRGVAATYEQYF. As DNA, the CDR3 is TGTGCCACCAGCAGAGGAGTAGCGGCTACCTACGAGCAGTACTTC. The chain employs TRBV15 and TRBJ2-7; D may be TRBD2 (6 bases). The germline V and J ends were trimmed by 1 base and 2 bases, with 12 bases remaining between them. Germline V gene sequence: CDR1 LNHNV, CDR2 YYDKDF (reference sequence). This CDR3 contains 15 residues.

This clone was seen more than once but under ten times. The CDR3 nucleotides read TGTGCCAGCAGCTTATTAGCGGGAGGCGATAGGTATTTT. As protein: CASSLLAGGDRYF. The genes are TRBV7-6 and TRBJ2-3; TRBD2 agrees at 10 bases. This CDR3 is built from 13 residues. The V gene end was trimmed by 2 bases and the J gene end by 14 bases; junction bases not matched to a gene: 7. The germline V gene encodes CDR1 SGHVS and CDR2 FNYEAQ.

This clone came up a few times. The CDR3 sequence: CASGAPGTPKDTQYF. DNA for the CDR3: TGTGCCAGCGGGGCGCCCGGGACCCCTAAGGATACGCAGTATTTT. The chain links TRBV7-2 to TRBJ2-3; D may be TRBD1 or TRBD2 (5 bases each). The CDR3 loop spans 15 amino acids. Germline V lookup: CDR1 SGHTA, CDR2 FQGNSA. The V end was cut by 8 bases, the J end by 6 bases, with 21 bases between. The full variable domain, in which reference TRBV7-2 and TRBJ2-3 provide the parts outside the CDR3, is GAGVSQSPSNKVTEKGKDVELRCDPISGHTALYWYRQSLGQGLEFLIYFQGNSAPDKSGLPSDRFSAERTGGSVSTLTIQRTQQEDSAVYLCASGAPGTPKDTQYFGPGTRLTVL.

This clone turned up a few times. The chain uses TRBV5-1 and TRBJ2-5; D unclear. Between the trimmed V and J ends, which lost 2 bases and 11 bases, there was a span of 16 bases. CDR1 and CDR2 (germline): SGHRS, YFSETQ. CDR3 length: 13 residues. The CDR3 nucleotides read TGCGCCAGCAGCTTCGAATTCTCTCTAGAGCAGTACTTC. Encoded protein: CASSFEFSLEQYF.

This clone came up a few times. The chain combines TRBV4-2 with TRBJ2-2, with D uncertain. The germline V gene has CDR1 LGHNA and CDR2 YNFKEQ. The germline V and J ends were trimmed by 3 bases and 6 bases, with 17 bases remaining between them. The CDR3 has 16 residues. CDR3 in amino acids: CASSQAHLGRPGELFF. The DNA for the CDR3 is TGTGCCAGCAGCCAGGCCCACTTGGGTCGGCCCGGGGAGCTGTTTTTT.

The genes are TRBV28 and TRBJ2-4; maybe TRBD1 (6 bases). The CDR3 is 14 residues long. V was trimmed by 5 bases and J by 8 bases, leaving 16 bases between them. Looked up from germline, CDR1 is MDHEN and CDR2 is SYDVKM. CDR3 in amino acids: CASSPGTTVDIQYF. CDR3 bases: TGTGCCAGCAGTCCCGGGACAACTGTGGACATTCAGTACTTC.

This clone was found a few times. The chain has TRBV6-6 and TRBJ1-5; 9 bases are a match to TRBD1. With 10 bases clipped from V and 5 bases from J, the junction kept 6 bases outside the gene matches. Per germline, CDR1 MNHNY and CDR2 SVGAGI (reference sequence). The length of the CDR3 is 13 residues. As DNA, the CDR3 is TGTGCCACTTCAGGGACAGGGTATCAGCCCCAGCATTTT. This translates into CATSGTGYQPQHF.

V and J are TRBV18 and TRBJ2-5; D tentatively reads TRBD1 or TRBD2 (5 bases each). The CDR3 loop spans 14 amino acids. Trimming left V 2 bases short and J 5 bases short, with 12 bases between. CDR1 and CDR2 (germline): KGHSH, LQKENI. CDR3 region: CASSPTGPMETQYF. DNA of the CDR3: TGTGCCAGCTCACCAACGGGACCAATGGAGACCCAGTACTTC.

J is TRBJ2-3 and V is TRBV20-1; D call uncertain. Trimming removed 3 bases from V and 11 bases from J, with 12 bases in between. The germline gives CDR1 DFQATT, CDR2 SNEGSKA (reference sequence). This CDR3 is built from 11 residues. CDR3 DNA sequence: TGCAGTGCTAGGCCCCTTTGGGGGCAGTATTTT. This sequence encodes CSARPLWGQYF.

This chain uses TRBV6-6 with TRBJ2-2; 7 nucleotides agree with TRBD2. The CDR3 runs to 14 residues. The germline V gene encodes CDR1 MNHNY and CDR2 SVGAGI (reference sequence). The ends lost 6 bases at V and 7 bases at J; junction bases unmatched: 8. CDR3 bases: TGTGCCAGCAGCGGGGTGCGGGAGATCGGGGAGCTGTTTTTT. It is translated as CASSGVREIGELFF.

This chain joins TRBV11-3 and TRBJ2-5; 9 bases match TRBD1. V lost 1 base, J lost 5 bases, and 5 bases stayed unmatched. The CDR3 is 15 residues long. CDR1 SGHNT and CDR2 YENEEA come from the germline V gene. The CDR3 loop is CASSLGQGEGETQYF. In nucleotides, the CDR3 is TGTGCCAGCAGCTTAGGACAGGGGGAGGGGGAGACCCAGTACTTC.

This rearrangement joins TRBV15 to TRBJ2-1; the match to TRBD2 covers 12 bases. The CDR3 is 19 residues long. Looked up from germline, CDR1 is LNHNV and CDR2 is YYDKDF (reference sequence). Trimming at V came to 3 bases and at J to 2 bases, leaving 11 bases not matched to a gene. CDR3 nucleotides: TGTGCCACCAGCAGGGACACTAGCGGGAGGTTAACCCCCTACAATGAGCAGTTCTTC. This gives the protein CATSRDTSGRLTPYNEQFF.

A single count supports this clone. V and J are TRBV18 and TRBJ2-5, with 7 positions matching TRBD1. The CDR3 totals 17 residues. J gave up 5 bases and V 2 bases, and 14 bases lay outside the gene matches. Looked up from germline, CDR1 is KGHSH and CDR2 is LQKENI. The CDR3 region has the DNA TGTGCCAGCTCACCAAGGCAGACAGGGTTGGGTACGGAGACCCAGTACTTC. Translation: CASSPRQTGLGTETQYF.

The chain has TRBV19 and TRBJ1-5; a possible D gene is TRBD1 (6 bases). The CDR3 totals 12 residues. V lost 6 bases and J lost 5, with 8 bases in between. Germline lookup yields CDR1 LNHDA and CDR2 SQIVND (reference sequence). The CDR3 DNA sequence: TGTGCCAGTAGATACAGGGATCAGCCCCAGCATTTT. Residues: CASRYRDQPQHF.

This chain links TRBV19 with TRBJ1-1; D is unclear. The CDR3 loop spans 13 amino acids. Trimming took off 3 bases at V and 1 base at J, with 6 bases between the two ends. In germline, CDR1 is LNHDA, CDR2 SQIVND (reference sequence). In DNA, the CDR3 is TGTGCCAGTAGTATTTCAGGGAACACTGAAGCTTTCTTT. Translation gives CASSISGNTEAFF.

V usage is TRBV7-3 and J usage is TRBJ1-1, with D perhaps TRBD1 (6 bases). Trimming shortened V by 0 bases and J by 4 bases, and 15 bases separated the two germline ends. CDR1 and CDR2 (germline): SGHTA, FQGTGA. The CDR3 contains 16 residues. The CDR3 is CASSLTGRGRSTEAFF. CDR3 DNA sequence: TGTGCCAGCAGCTTAACGGGGCGGGGGCGCAGCACTGAAGCTTTCTTT.

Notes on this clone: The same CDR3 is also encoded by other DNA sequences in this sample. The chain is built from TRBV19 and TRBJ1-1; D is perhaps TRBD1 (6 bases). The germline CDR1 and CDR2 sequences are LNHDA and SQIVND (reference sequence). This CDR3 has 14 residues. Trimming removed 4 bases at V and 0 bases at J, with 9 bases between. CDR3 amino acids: CASSNRVMNTEAFF. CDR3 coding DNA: TGTGCCAGTAGTAACAGGGTCATGAACACTGAAGCTTTCTTT.

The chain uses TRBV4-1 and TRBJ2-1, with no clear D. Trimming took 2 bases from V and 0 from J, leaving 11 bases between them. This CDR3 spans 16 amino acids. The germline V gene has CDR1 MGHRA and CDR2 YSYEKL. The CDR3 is CASSQTPATSYNEQFF. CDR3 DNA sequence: TGCGCCAGCAGCCAAACACCGGCTACCTCCTACAATGAGCAGTTCTTC.

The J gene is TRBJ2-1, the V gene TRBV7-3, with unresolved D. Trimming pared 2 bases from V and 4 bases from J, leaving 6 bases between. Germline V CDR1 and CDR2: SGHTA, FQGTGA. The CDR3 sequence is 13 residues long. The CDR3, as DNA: TGTGCCAGCAGCTTAGCTCTTTACAATGAGCAGTTCTTC. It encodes CASSLALYNEQFF.

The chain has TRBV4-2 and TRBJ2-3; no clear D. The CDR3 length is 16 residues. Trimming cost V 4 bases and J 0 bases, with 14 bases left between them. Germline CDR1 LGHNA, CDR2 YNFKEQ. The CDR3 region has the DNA TGTGCCAGCAGCCCATCCCTCGGCGCTAGCACAGATACGCAGTATTTT. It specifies CASSPSLGASTDTQYF.

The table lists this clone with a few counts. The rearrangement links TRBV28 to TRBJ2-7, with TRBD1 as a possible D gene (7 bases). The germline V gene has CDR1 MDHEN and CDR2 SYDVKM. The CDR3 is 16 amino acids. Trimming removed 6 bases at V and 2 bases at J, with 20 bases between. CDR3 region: CASRGAHRGLPYEQYF. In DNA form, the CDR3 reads TGTGCCAGCAGGGGGGCCCACAGGGGACTTCCCTACGAGCAGTACTTC.

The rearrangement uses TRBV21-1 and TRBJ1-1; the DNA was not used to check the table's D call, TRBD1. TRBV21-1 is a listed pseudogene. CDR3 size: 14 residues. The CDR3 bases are TGTGCCAGCAGCGTAAACAGGGGGCGCGCTGAGGCTTTCTTT. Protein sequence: CASSVNRGRAEAFF.